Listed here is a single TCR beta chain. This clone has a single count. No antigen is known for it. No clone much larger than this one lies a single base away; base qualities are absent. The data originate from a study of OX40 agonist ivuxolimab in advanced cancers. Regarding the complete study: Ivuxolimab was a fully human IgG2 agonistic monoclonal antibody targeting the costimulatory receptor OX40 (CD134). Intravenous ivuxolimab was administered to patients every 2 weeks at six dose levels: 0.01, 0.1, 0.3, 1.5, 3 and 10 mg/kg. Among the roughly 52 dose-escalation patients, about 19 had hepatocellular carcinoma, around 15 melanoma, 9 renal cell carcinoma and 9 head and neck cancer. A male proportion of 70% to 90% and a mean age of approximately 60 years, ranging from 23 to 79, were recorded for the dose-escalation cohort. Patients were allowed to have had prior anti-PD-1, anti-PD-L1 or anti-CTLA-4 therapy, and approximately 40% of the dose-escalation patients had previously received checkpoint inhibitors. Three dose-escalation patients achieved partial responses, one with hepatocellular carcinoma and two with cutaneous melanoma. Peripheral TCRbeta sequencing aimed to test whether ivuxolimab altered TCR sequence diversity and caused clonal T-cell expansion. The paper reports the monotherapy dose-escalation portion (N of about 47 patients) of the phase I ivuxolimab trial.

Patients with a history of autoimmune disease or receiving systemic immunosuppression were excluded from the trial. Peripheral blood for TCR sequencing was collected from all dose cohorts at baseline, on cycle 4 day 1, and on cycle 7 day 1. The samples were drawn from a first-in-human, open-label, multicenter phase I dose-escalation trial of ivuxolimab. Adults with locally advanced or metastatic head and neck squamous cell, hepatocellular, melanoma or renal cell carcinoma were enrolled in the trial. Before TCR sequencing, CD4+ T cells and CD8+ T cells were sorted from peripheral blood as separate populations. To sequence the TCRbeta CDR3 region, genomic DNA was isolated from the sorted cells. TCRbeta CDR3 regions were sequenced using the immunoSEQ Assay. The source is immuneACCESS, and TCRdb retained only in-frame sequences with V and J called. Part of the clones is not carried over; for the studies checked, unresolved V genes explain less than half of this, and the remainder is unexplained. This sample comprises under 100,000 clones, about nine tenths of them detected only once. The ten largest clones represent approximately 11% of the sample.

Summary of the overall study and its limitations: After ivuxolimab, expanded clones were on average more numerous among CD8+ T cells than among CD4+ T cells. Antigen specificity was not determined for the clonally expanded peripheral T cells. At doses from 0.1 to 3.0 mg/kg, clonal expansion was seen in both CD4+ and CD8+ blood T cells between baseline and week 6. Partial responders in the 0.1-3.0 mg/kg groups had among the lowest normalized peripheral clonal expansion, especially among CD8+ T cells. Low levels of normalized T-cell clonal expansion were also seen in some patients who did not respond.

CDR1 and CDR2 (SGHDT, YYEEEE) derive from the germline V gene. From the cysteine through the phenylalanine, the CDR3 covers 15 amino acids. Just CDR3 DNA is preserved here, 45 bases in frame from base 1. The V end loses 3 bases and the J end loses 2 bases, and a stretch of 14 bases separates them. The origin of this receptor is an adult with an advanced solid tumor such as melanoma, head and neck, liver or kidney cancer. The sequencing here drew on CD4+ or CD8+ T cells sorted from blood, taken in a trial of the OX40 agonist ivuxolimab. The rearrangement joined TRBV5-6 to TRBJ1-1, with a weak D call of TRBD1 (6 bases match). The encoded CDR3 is CASSSPIQGNTEAFF. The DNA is TGTGCCAGCAGCTCCCCTATACAGGGTAACACTGAAGCTTTCTTT.